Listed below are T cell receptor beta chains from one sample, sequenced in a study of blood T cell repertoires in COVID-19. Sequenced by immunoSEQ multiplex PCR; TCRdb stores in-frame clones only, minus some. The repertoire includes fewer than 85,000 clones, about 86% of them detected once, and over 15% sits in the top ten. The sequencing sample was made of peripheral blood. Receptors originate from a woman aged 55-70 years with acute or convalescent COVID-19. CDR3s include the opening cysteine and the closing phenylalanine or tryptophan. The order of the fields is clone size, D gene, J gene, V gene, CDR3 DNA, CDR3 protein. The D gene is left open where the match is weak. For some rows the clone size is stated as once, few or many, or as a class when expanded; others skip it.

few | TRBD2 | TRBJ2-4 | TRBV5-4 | TGTGCCAGCAGCCCATCGACTAGCGGGGGTGGGAACATTCAGTACTTC | CASSPSTSGGGNIQYF
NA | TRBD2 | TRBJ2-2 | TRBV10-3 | TGTGCCATCTATAGCGGGAACCCGGATACCGGGGAGCTGTTTTTT | CAIYSGNPDTGELFF
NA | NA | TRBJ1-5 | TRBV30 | TGTGCCTGGAGTTCGGGGAGGGATCAGCCCCAGCATTTT | CAWSSGRDQPQHF
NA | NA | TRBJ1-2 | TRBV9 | TGTGCCAGCAGCCTCCTGGGGAGACTCTACACCTTC | CASSLLGRLYTF
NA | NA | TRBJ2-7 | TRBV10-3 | TGTGCCATCACGAAAGACAGGCCCCACGAGCAGTACTTC | CAITKDRPHEQYF
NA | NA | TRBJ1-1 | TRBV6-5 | TGTGCCAGCAGTTACGAAACAAACACTGAAGCTTTCTTT | CASSYETNTEAFF
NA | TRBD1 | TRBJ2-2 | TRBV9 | TGTGCCAGCAGCGTAGGGCAGGGGGCTGGATTTAACACCGGGGAGCTGTTTTTT | CASSVGQGAGFNTGELFF
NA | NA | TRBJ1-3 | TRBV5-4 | TGTGCCAGCAGCTTGGGGGCAGGGCCTGGAAACACCATATATTTT | CASSLGAGPGNTIYF
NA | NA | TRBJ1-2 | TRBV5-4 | TGTGCCAGCAGCTTAGTAGGGGGAAGGTCCTATGGCTACACCTTC | CASSLVGGRSYGYTF
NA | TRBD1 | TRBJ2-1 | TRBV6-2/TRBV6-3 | TGTGCCAGCAGTTACCCGACAGGGAGTGGGAGCTCCTACAATGAGCAGTTCTTC | CASSYPTGSGSSYNEQFF
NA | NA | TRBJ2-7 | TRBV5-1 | TGCGCCAGCAATTTCCGGGACGGAGGGACCTACGAGCAGTACTTC | CASNFRDGGTYEQYF
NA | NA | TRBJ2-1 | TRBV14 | TGTGCCAGCAGCCGCAGACACGATGAGCAGTTCTTC | CASSRRHDEQFF
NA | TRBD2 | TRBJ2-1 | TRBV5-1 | TGCGCCACCACCTCTGGGACTAGCGCCGCTTACAATGAGCAGTTCTTC | CATTSGTSAAYNEQFF
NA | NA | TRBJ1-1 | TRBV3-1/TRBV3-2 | TGTGCCAGCAGCCAAGTCAGGGGCACTGAAGCTTTCTTT | CASSQVRGTEAFF
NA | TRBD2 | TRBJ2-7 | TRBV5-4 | TGTGCCAGCAGCTTGTTTAGCGGGAGCTCCTACGAGCAGTACTTC | CASSLFSGSSYEQYF
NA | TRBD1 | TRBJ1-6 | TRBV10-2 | TGCGCCAGCAGTATAATACGGACAGGGGGAAATTCACCCCTCCACTTT | CASSIIRTGGNSPLHF
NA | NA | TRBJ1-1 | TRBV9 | TGTGCCAGCAGCGTAGCTGTCGGGGGGTACACTGAAGCTTTCTTT | CASSVAVGGYTEAFF
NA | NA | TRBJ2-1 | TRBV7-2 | TGTGCCAGCAGCTTAGCGCGTATCGATGAGCAGTTCTTC | CASSLARIDEQFF
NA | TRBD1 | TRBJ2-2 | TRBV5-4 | TGTGCCAGCAGCTTATGGACAGGGGCCGGCGGGGAGCTGTTTTTT | CASSLWTGAGGELFF
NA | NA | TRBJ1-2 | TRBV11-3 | TGTGCCAGCAGCAAGGACTCCTCCCTGGGCTACACCTTC | CASSKDSSLGYTF
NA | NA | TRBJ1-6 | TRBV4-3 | TGCGCCAGCAGCCAAGAAGGAGGTGGATCACCCCTCCACTTT | CASSQEGGGSPLHF
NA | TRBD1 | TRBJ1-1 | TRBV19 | TGTGCCAGTAGTATGACAGGGGTCGCTGAAGCTTTCTTT | CASSMTGVAEAFF
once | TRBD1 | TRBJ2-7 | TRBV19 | TGTGCCAGTAGTTGGGACAGGTCGACCTACGAGCAGTACTTC | CASSWDRSTYEQYF
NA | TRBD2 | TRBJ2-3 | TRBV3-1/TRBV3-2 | TGTGCCAGCAGCCAGACTAGCGGGGGGGCCGGGTCAGATACGCAGTATTTT | CASSQTSGGAGSDTQYF
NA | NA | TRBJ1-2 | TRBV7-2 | TGTGCCAGCAGACCGCCCGGACGGGAACTATACGGCTACACCTTC | CASRPPGRELYGYTF
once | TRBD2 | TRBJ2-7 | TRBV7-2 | TGTGCCAGCAGCTTAGGCGGGGGTCCCTACGAGCAGTACTTC | CASSLGGGPYEQYF
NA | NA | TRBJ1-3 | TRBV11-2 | TGTGCCAGCAGCTTAGACAGCTCTGGAAACACCATATATTTT | CASSLDSSGNTIYF
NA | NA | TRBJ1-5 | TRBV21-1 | TGTGCCAGCAGCACGTATTGGCGGACAGGGAGCAATCAGCCCCAGCATTTT | CASSTYWRTGSNQPQHF
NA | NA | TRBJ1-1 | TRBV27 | TGTGCCAGCAGTTCATGGACACCCCATACTGAAGCTTTCTTT | CASSSWTPHTEAFF
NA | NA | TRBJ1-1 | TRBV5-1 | TGCGCCAGCAGGAGGAACCTGAACACTGAAGCTTTCTTT | CASRRNLNTEAFF
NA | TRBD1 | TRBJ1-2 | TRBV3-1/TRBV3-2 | TGTGCCAGCAGCCGAAACAGGGGCGATGATGGCTACACCTTC | CASSRNRGDDGYTF
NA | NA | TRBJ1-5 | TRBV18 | TGTGCCAGCTCACCATATAGCAATCAGCCCCAGCATTTT | CASSPYSNQPQHF
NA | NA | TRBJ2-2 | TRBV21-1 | TGTGCCAGCCCCCCCGAGGGGAGCAGGGGCGACACCGGGGAGCTGTTTTTT | CASPPEGSRGDTGELFF
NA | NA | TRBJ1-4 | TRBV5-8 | TGTGCCAGCAGCTTCCCAGGGTCTAATGAAAAACTGTTTTTT | CASSFPGSNEKLFF
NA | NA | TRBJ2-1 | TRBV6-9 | TGTGCCAGCAGTTCCTCGGTACTCTACAATGAGCAGTTCTTC | CASSSSVLYNEQFF
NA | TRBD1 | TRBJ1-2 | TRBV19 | TGTGCCAGTAGTATATTACAGGGGGTTGGCTACACCTTC | CASSILQGVGYTF
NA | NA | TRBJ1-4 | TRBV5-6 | TGTGCCAGCAGCTTGAAGGGTGAGGAGGATGAAAAACTGTTTTTT | CASSLKGEEDEKLFF
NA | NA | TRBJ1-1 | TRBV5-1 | TGCGCCAGCAGCTTGGACAGGAACACTGAAGCTTTCTTT | CASSLDRNTEAFF
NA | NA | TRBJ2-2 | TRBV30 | TGTGCCTGGAGTGGTACGGAGCTGTTTTTT | CAWSGTELFF
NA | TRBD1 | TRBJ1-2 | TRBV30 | TGTGCCTGGAGTGGGGACAGGGATGGCTACACCTTC | CAWSGDRDGYTF
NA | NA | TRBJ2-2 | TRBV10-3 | TGTGCCATCAGTGGACTAGATAACACCGGGGAGCTGTTTTTT | CAISGLDNTGELFF